Listed below are T cell receptor beta chains from one sample, sequenced in a study of cytomegalovirus exposure and HLA in healthy donors. Profiled with immunoSEQ multiplex PCR; TCRdb holds only in-frame clones, not every one. The table records 150,000 to 180,000 clones, roughly 77% of them present only once. Specimen: PBMCs. These receptors were obtained from a young man in good health and CMV-seropositive. Each CDR3 is given with its conserved first and last residue. The D gene is left open where the match is weak. The size of a clone is reported for some rows only, either as once, few or many, or as a class for expanded clones.

TRBV11-2	TRBJ2-1	TRBD1	-	CASSSRTGGANEQFF	TGTGCCAGCAGCTCTCGGACAGGGGGGGCAAATGAGCAGTTCTTC
TRBV7-3	TRBJ2-7	TRBD1	-	CASSSVGQGTYEQYF	TGTGCCAGCAGCTCAGTGGGACAGGGGACTTACGAGCAGTACTTC
TRBV7-2	TRBJ2-2	TRBD1	-	CASSWGDRGVAGELFF	TGTGCCAGCAGCTGGGGGGACAGGGGGGTGGCCGGGGAGCTGTTTTTT
TRBV18	TRBJ2-7	TRBD1	once	CASSPPNGPGTGGYEQYF	TGTGCCAGCTCACCACCAAACGGACCCGGGACAGGGGGGTACGAGCAGTACTTC
TRBV6-5	TRBJ1-2	TRBD1	-	CASSQPGQNYGYTF	TGTGCCAGCAGTCAACCGGGACAGAACTATGGCTACACCTTC
TRBV5-4	TRBJ2-2	TRBD2	few	CASSPRPLAGGRTGELFF	TGTGCCAGCAGCCCACGTCCCCTGGCGGGGGGGCGGACCGGGGAGCTGTTTTTT
TRBV7-9	TRBJ1-1	TRBD1	-	CASSGQGVGAFF	TGTGCCAGCAGCGGACAGGGTGTCGGAGCTTTCTTT
TRBV7-7	TRBJ2-1	-	-	CASSLGSSYNEQFF	TGTGCTAGCAGCTTAGGGAGCTCCTACAATGAGCAGTTCTTC
TRBV27	TRBJ2-3	TRBD2	-	CASSLSHRTSGGTDTQYF	TGTGCCAGCAGTTTATCCCATCGGACTAGCGGGGGAACAGATACGCAGTATTTT
TRBV27	TRBJ1-1	-	-	CASSLTSGQLLGGTEAFF	TGTGCCAGCAGTTTGACGAGCGGACAGCTCCTTGGAGGTACTGAAGCTTTCTTT
TRBV25-1	TRBJ2-7	-	few	CASSEYRMGQGDEQYF	TGTGCCAGCAGTGAATATAGGATGGGACAAGGAGACGAGCAGTACTTC
TRBV14	TRBJ2-5	-	-	CASSLLQETQYF	TGTGCCAGCAGCCTGTTACAAGAGACCCAGTACTTC
TRBV30	TRBJ2-1	TRBD2	-	CAWSGGGSIREQFF	TGTGCCTGGTCTGGCGGCGGGAGCATTAGGGAGCAGTTCTTC
TRBV2	TRBJ1-4	TRBD1	-	CASRMTGGGEKLFF	TGTGCCAGCAGAATGACAGGGGGAGGCGAAAAACTGTTTTTT